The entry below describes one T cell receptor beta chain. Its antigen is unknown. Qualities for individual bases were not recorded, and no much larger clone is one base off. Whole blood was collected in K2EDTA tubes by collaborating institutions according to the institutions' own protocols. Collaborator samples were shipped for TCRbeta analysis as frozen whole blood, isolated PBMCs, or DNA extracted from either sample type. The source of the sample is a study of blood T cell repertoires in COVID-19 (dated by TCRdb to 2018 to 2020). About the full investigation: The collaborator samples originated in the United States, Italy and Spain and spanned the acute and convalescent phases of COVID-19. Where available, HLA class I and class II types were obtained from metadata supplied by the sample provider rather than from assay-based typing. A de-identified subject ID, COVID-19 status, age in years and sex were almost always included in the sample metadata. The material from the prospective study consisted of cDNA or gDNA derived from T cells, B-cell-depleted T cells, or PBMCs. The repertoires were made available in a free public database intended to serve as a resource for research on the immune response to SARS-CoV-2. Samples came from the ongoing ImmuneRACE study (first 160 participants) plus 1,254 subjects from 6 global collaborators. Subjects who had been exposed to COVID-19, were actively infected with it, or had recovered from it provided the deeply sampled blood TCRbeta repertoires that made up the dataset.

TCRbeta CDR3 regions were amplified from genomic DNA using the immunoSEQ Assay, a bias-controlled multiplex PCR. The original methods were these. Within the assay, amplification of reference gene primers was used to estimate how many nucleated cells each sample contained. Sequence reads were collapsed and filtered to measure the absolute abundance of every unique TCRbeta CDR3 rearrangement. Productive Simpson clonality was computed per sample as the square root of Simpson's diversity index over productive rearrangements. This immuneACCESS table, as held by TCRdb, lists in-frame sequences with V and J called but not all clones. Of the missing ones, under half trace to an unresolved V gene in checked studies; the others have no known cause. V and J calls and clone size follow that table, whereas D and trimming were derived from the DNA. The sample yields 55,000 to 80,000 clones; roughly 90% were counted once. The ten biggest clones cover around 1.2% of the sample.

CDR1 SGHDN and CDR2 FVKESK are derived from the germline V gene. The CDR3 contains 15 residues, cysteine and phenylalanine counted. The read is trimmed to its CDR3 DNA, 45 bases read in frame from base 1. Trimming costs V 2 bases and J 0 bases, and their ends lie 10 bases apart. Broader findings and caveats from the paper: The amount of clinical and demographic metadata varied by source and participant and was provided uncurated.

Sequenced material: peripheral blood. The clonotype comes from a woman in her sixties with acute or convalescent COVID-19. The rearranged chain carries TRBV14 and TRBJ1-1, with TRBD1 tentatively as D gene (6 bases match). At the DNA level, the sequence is TGTGCCAGCAGCCAATTTCACAGGGTGAACACTGAAGCTTTCTTT. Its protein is CASSQFHRVNTEAFF.